This TCR beta chain comes out of a study of T cells expressing NK-cell markers (TCRdb year 2020). Turning to the overall study: Seven to nine donors provided sorted CD3+CD56+NKG2C+, CD3+CD56+NKG2C- and CD3+CD56-NKG2C+ T-cell subsets, whose TCR beta-chain repertoires were profiled. Seven of the eight sequenced donors were HCMV-seropositive and one was HCMV-seronegative. Randomly selected healthy volunteers, three men and five women, were used as the eight sequenced donors. The libraries were sequenced on Illumina HiSeq 2000/2500, MiSeq or NextSeq, producing 2 x 150 bp reads. Findings and caveats that apply to the study as a whole: In over five donors, the dominant CD3+CD56+NKG2C+ clonotypes were among the top 10 CD8+ clonotypes and accounted for 1.0-7.0% of CD8+ T cells. Whether the expanded NKG2C-expressing T cell clones were specific for HCMV antigens was left unclear. Those dominant clonotypes were again the most abundant among CD3+CD56-NKG2C+ cells in a handful of donors, at roughly 25-60.1%.

HCMV serostatus was determined by detecting HCMV-specific IgG in serum with a commercial ELISA kit. Ficoll density gradient centrifugation was used to isolate peripheral blood mononuclear cells from blood. Details on this clonotype: It lacks a known antigen.

TCRdb lists the instrument as Illumina HiSeq 2000. TCR beta cDNA libraries were made by 5'RACE template switching that added a universal primer site and unique molecular identifiers. cDNA synthesis was primed from the TCR beta constant segment, followed by two successive PCR amplification steps. The authors processed their data as follows. MIGEC handled demultiplexing of the reads and grouping by UMI, while MiTCR was used to assemble and quantify clonotypes. To remove erroneous sequences, TCR cDNA sequences were retained only when supported by two or more reads. The tcR package was used for downstream repertoire analysis, with clonotypes matched between fractions based on CDR3 nucleotide sequence plus V segment. VDJmatch was used to annotate antigen specificity against VDJdb, with one amino acid substitution in CDR3 allowed. With the reads reprocessed by TCRdb, a single entry stands for each CDR3 protein sequence and no DNA is reported. TCRdb's processing, not the authors' own work, is the source of the V and J calls. The table for this sample lists about 30,000 distinct CDR3 sequences. The ten largest make up approximately 60% of the sample.

This sequence originates from a woman between 18 and 69 years old in good health. Sequencing was done on a sample of blood T cells: a sorted CD56 or NKG2C T cell subset, CD4+ or CD8+ T cells, or bulk PBMC T cells (not recorded which).

CDR3 protein: CASSQKAPGLTAFF. The rearranged chain carries TRBV4-1 and TRBJ1-1; checking the TCRdb D call of TRBD1 is not possible without DNA. The CDR3 has 14 amino acids, counting the end cysteine and phenylalanine. No nucleotide data were recorded. The germline V gene encodes CDR1 MGHRA and CDR2 YSYEKL.